The entry below gives a single T cell receptor beta chain sequence along with its context. What it recognizes is unknown. Survey level was the resolution at which the v3.0 immunoSEQ assay ran. Measured with immunoSEQ multiplex PCR; TCRdb has only the in-frame clones, and not every one. The data contain around 12,000 clones, roughly 80% of them singletons. This entry belongs to a study of long-term antiretroviral therapy in people with HIV. Treatment of all HIV participants took place in the United States. Study-wide results and limits: Control repertoires displayed wider CDR3 length ranges than the HIV repertoires. Drawn between the mid-2000s and the late 2010s, the blood was possibly obtained under older ART regimens.

This CDR3 contains 13 residues. Trimming took 4 bases from V and 6 from J; bases not matched to a gene: 4. CDR1 is MGHRA and CDR2 is YSYEKL in the germline V gene. This sequence joins TRBV4-1 and TRBJ2-7; 9 bases agree with TRBD2. The receptor was isolated from a man aged 50-59 years with HIV. The material sequenced was unsorted PBMCs, taken roughly 7.9 years after starting antiretroviral therapy. The CDR3 is CASSRGGASEQYF. CDR3 coding DNA: TGCGCCAGCAGCCGCGGGGGGGCCTCCGAGCAGTACTTC.